One sample yielded the 13 T cell receptor beta chains listed below, sequenced in a study of graft-versus-host responses after intestinal transplantation. These receptors have no identified antigens. Data came from immunoSEQ multiplex PCR; TCRdb stores just in-frame clones and leaves some out. The data show some 80,000 clones, more than 85% seen once. Material: unstimulated CD8+ T cells sorted from spleen or lymph node cells, obtained before transplant. These receptors all stem from a human donor who was the organ donor for an intestinal transplant.

In DNA form, the CDR3 reads TGTGCCAGCAGCTTCCCGACTAGCGCAAACGAGCAGTACTTC. Its protein is CASSFPTSANEQYF. The chain employs TRBV5-6 and TRBJ2-7, with 8 bases that match TRBD2. The CDR3 is made up of 14 amino acids. Germline values: CDR1 SGHDT, CDR2 YYEEEE. After removal of 2 bases from V and 5 bases from J, the junction contained 6 bases not matched to a gene.

The V call is TRBV16, the J call TRBJ2-3, with D possibly being TRBD2 (6 bases). This CDR3 contains 14 residues. Trimming took off 6 bases at V and 2 bases at J, with 12 bases between the two ends. The V gene's germline CDR1 is KGHSY and CDR2 FQNENV. CDR3 protein: CASSGGGVTDTQYF. CDR3 DNA sequence: TGTGCCAGCAGTGGAGGAGGGGTCACAGATACGCAGTATTTT.

J is TRBJ2-7 and V is TRBV4-1, with 13 bases lining up with TRBD2. Trimming cost V 5 bases and J 7 bases; bases outside gene matches: 8. CDR3 length: 15 amino acids. Per germline, CDR1 MGHRA and CDR2 YSYEKL. CDR3 region: CASSWGLAGQGEQYF. The CDR3 DNA reads TGCGCCAGCAGCTGGGGACTAGCGGGACAGGGGGAGCAGTACTTC.

The chain joins TRBV2 to TRBJ2-7; 8 bases align to TRBD2. The trim removed 4 bases at V and 2 bases at J, leaving 4 bases unmatched. Germline CDR1 and CDR2: SNHLY and FYNNEI. This CDR3 spans 14 amino acids. Here the CDR3 reads CASSGTAGAYEQYF. Here the CDR3 DNA reads TGTGCCAGCAGTGGAACAGCGGGAGCCTACGAGCAGTACTTC.

The chain uses TRBV4-1 and TRBJ2-7, with D perhaps matching TRBD2 (5 bases). The V gene's germline CDR1 is MGHRA and CDR2 YSYEKL. Between the trimmed V and J ends, which lost 0 bases and 1 base, there was a span of 7 bases. The CDR3 contains 14 residues. The CDR3 bases are TGCGCCAGCAGCCAAGAGCCGGGATCCTACGAGCAGTACTTC. Protein sequence: CASSQEPGSYEQYF.

The chain joins TRBV5-1 to TRBJ2-6; D not resolved. The germline V and J ends were trimmed by 5 bases and 0 bases, with 15 bases remaining between them. Germline V gives CDR1 SGHRS, CDR2 YFSETQ. This CDR3 has 17 amino acids. CDR3 DNA sequence: TGCGCCAGCAGAACCACTTTCTCAGGCTCTGGGGCCAACGTCCTGACTTTC. It yields the protein CASRTTFSGSGANVLTF.

This clone has more than one count but fewer than ten. The chain uses TRBV19 and TRBJ1-3; the D is unclear. Germline loops: CDR1 LNHDA, CDR2 SQIVND (reference sequence). The CDR3 spans 15 residues. V was shortened by 3 bases and J by 0 bases, with 9 bases between the two germline ends. The CDR3 DNA is TGTGCCAGTAGTATGGACGGAAACTCTGGAAACACCATATATTTT. Translating gives CASSMDGNSGNTIYF.

This chain uses TRBV6-5 with TRBJ2-7; weak D call: TRBD2 (6 bases). There are 14 residues in the CDR3. Between the trimmed V and J ends, which lost 6 bases and 6 bases, there was a span of 18 bases. Looked up from germline, CDR1 is MNHEY and CDR2 is SVGAGI. CDR3 DNA sequence: TGTGCCAGCAGCCTCGGGGAGGACCTCTCCGAGCAGTACTTC. As protein: CASSLGEDLSEQYF.

About this clone: In the same sample, other DNA sequences code for this CDR3. The rearrangement uses TRBV4-1 and TRBJ1-5; D possibly corresponds to TRBD1 (5 bases). V gave up 0 bases and J gave up 4 bases, with 7 bases separating them. This CDR3 has 14 residues. Looked up from germline, CDR1 is MGHRA and CDR2 is YSYEKL. The chain's CDR3 is CASSQEGGNQPQHF. The DNA of the CDR3 is TGCGCCAGCAGCCAAGAGGGGGGGAATCAGCCCCAGCATTTT.

The V and J genes are TRBV19 and TRBJ2-7; TRBD2 agrees at 9 bases. Germline V gene sequence: CDR1 LNHDA, CDR2 SQIVND (reference sequence). This CDR3 is 13 amino acids long. The V and J ends lost 8 bases and 2 bases, in that order; junction bases with no gene match: 4. CDR3 protein: CASSAGGTYEQYF. The CDR3 region has the DNA TGTGCCAGTTCAGCGGGAGGTACCTACGAGCAGTACTTC.

J is TRBJ2-5 and V is TRBV30; possibly TRBD2 for D (5 bases). This CDR3 spans 14 amino acids. Trimming cost V 5 bases and J 2 bases, with 15 bases left between them. Germline CDR1 is GTSNPN and CDR2 is SVGIG (reference sequence). CDR3 loop: CAWSAGVAQETQYF. Written as DNA, the CDR3 is TGTGCCTGGTCCGCCGGGGTAGCTCAAGAGACCCAGTACTTC.

The chain has TRBV23-1 and TRBJ2-4, with 7 bases identical to TRBD1. TRBV23-1 counts as an open reading frame of uncertain function. Trimming removed 0 bases from V and 2 bases from J; junction bases left unmatched: 4. The CDR3 is 16 amino acids. Written as DNA, the CDR3 is TGCGCCAGCAGTCAATCAGGGGGCGCGACCAAAAACATTCAGTACTTC. Its translation: CASSQSGGATKNIQYF.

The chain employs TRBV11-2 and TRBJ2-7, with 7 bases matching TRBD1. The CDR3 runs 14 residues. The V gene end was trimmed by 5 bases and the J gene end by 4 bases; junction bases not matched to a gene: 8. Germline CDR1 reads SGHAT; CDR2 reads FQNNGV. CDR3 nucleotide sequence: TGTGCCAGCAGCCCACCGGGACAGATTTACGAGCAGTACTTC. Translation gives CASSPPGQIYEQYF.